The present entry profiles one T cell receptor (beta chain) with its context. The sample carries other DNA sequences with the same CDR3. Original processing notes: Amplification from reference gene primers served as the basis for estimated nucleated cell counts. The data were produced by immunoSEQ multiplex PCR, yet TCRdb's version contains in-frame clones alone and is incomplete. V and J calls and clone size are as listed in that table; D and trimming were resolved from the DNA. The table lists 130,000 or so clones, 88% of them singletons. This sample stems from a study of blood T cell repertoires in COVID-19. Study summary: Collection of acute and convalescent COVID-19 samples took place in the United States, Italy and Spain. Sources were T cells, B-cell-depleted T cells, or PBMCs; the material itself was cDNA or gDNA.

The CDR3 sequence is 15 residues long. The trim removed 1 base at V and 0 bases at J, leaving 2 bases unmatched. From germline, CDR1 is LNHDA and CDR2 SQIVND (reference sequence). The chain employs TRBV19 and TRBJ2-7; the match to TRBD1 covers 8 bases. This clonotype was obtained from a woman aged 55-70 years with acute or convalescent COVID-19. Material for sequencing was peripheral blood. In DNA, the CDR3 is TGTGCCAGTAGTATAGGACAGGGGCACTCCTACGAGCAGTACTTC. Protein product: CASSIGQGHSYEQYF.